The entry below describes one TCR beta chain. Antigen specificity is unknown. The sample originates from a study of cytomegalovirus exposure and HLA in healthy donors. General observations from the study: Apart from CMV serostatus, no immune exposure information was available. While the bulk of TCR sequences proved rare, some public TCRs turned up in many donors.

The PCR used 60 Vbeta and 13 Jbeta primers. In the original analysis: In a later analysis, the count reached tens of millions of unique TCR beta chains, with about 10 million shared. Method: immunoSEQ multiplex PCR; TCRdb's copy keeps in-frame clones and lacks some. From that table come the V and J calls and clone size; the DNA was used to work out D and trimming. The table shows 150,000 to 200,000 clones, with 80% occurring only once. There are 16 residues in the CDR3. The germline CDR1 and CDR2 sequences are MNHEY and SMNVEV (reference sequence). V lost 6 bases and J lost 7; bases outside the gene matches: 11.

The chain employs TRBV27 and TRBJ2-1, with 11 bases that match TRBD1. This receptor was obtained from a human donor in good health. Sequencing was performed on PBMCs. The CDR3, as DNA: TGTGCCAGCAGGGATACCGGGACAGGGGGTTATAATGAGCAGTTCTTC. Amino acids: CASRDTGTGGYNEQFF.